This T cell receptor beta chain is from a study of cytomegalovirus exposure and HLA in healthy donors. Deletions cut 3 bases from V and 10 bases from J, with 16 bases between. The length of the CDR3 is 15 residues. CDR1 SEHNR and CDR2 FQNEAQ come from the germline V gene (reference sequence). This clone was seen a single time. The PCR contained 60 Vbeta and 13 Jbeta primers. Profiled with immunoSEQ multiplex PCR; TCRdb holds only in-frame clones, not every one. Among approximately 280,000 clones listed, roughly 90% were seen once. Material: PBMCs. The chain recombines TRBV7-9 with TRBJ1-6; D is perhaps TRBD1 (5 bases). This receptor was identified in a woman in her late teens or twenties in good health and CMV-seronegative. The CDR3 region is CASSLGQGERSPLHF. DNA for the CDR3: TGTGCCAGCAGCTTGGGCCAGGGCGAGCGATCACCCCTCCACTTT.